These T cell receptor beta chains were read from a single sample in a study of long-term antiretroviral therapy in people with HIV. TCRdb keeps only in-frame clones here, not all; method: immunoSEQ multiplex PCR. The data show tens of thousands of clones, 65% to 85% seen once. This material consisted of unsorted PBMCs, taken 1.2 years after starting antiretroviral therapy. All receptors derive from a middle-aged woman with HIV. CDR3s include the opening cysteine and the closing phenylalanine or tryptophan. The D gene is left open where the match is weak. A row's size may be missing; if present it is once, few, many or a size class.

TRBV19,-,TRBJ1-5,TRBD1,CASSIGGTAVQPQHF,TGTGCCAGTAGTATAGGGGGGACAGCCGTTCAGCCCCAGCATTTT
TRBV4-1,-,TRBJ2-1,-,CASRQYNEQFF,TGCGCCAGCAGACAATACAATGAGCAGTTCTTC
TRBV28,few,TRBJ1-2,-,CASSIELYGYTF,TGTGCCAGCAGCATAGAGTTATATGGCTACACCTTC
TRBV23-1,-,TRBJ2-7,TRBD1,CASSRDRRNNEQYF,TGCGCCAGCAGCCGGGACAGGAGGAACAACGAGCAGTACTTC
TRBV25-1,-,TRBJ1-1,TRBD1,CASSDFIRGRNTEAFF,TGTGCCAGCAGTGACTTCATCAGGGGGCGAAATACTGAAGCTTTCTTT
TRBV6-5,-,TRBJ2-7,-,CASSLRDTYYEQYF,TGTGCCAGCAGCCTCCGGGACACTTACTACGAGCAGTACTTC
TRBV6-5,few,TRBJ2-1,TRBD1,CASKDQGVLNEQFF,TGTGCCAGCAAGGACCAGGGGGTTCTTAATGAGCAGTTCTTC
TRBV27,-,TRBJ2-7,-,CASSGGPYSYEQYF,TGTGCCAGCAGCGGGGGTCCGTACTCCTACGAGCAGTACTTC
TRBV30,-,TRBJ1-2,TRBD1,CACRSGGDYGYTF,TGTGCCTGTCGTTCAGGGGGCGACTATGGCTACACCTTC
TRBV6-6,-,TRBJ1-5,-,CASRGARGANQPQHF,TGTGCCAGCCGAGGCGCGAGAGGAGCCAATCAGCCCCAGCATTTT
TRBV27,-,TRBJ2-1,-,CASSPPGNEQFF,TGTGCCAGCAGCCCCCCGGGCAATGAGCAGTTCTTC
TRBV27,-,TRBJ2-7,TRBD1,CASSLTGGQHYEQYF,TGTGCCAGCAGTTTAACAGGGGGCCAACACTACGAGCAGTACTTC
TRBV29-1,-,TRBJ2-5,-,CSVVAVQRETQYF,TGCAGCGTCGTAGCGGTCCAGAGAGAGACCCAGTACTTC
TRBV27,-,TRBJ1-2,-,CASSLSGALNYGYTF,TGTGCCAGCAGTTTATCAGGGGCGCTTAACTATGGCTACACCTTC
TRBV4-3,-,TRBJ2-2,TRBD2,CASSQGTKFGGSGELFF,TGCGCCAGCAGCCAAGGGACCAAATTCGGGGGGTCCGGGGAGCTGTTTTTT
TRBV27,-,TRBJ2-5,-,CASSRWLGEETQYF,TGTGCCAGCAGTCGATGGCTAGGAGAAGAGACCCAGTACTTC
TRBV7-2,-,TRBJ2-3,TRBD1,CASSLAQGADTQYF,TGTGCCAGCAGCTTAGCACAGGGGGCAGATACGCAGTATTTT
TRBV19,-,TRBJ1-5,-,CASSSDTNQPQHF,TGTGCCAGTAGTTCCGACACCAATCAGCCCCAGCATTTT
TRBV4-2,once,TRBJ2-2,TRBD2,CASSRSGTNTGELFF,TGTGCCAGCAGCCGGAGCGGGACGAACACCGGGGAGCTGTTTTTT
TRBV6-6,-,TRBJ1-5,-,CASGGLTMQPQHF,TGTGCCAGCGGCGGTTTAACCATGCAGCCCCAGCATTTT
TRBV19,-,TRBJ2-1,-,CASTSRGTSYNEQFF,TGTGCCAGTACCTCTCGTGGGACCTCGTACAATGAGCAGTTCTTC
TRBV7-8,-,TRBJ2-5,-,CASSLGWGAWETQYF,TGTGCCAGCAGCTTAGGCTGGGGGGCCTGGGAGACCCAGTACTTC
TRBV29-1,-,TRBJ1-2,-,CSVAQGIGYTF,TGCAGCGTTGCCCAGGGGATTGGCTACACCTTC
TRBV5-1,-,TRBJ2-7,-,CASSFRDGFVYEQYF,TGCGCCAGCAGCTTCCGGGACGGCTTTGTCTACGAGCAGTACTTC
TRBV19,-,TRBJ2-1,TRBD2,CASSMGGLAGAHNEQFF,TGTGCCAGTAGTATGGGGGGACTAGCGGGAGCCCACAATGAGCAGTTCTTC
TRBV11-2,-,TRBJ2-1,TRBD2,CASSSGSGANNEQFF,TGTGCCAGCAGCTCGGGAAGCGGGGCCAACAATGAGCAGTTCTTC
TRBV28,-,TRBJ2-1,-,CASKSGRLNYNEQFF,TGTGCCAGCAAGAGCGGCCGACTAAATTACAATGAGCAGTTCTTC